The 16 T cell receptor beta chains presented below share a single source sample, sequenced in a study of blood T cells in healthy people across ages. A second roughly 6 to 11 cycle PCR used barcoded and J-beta primers. MiXCR was run by TCRdb on the 5' RACE reads, yielding one entry per CDR3 protein. Here the sample spans 600,000 to 850,000 distinct CDR3 sequences, 20% to 30% being singletons. This sample also belongs to another study, concerning T cells of mothers and their children.

Sequencing was done on a sample of blood. The receptors here all came from a boy between 5 and 17 years old in good health.

This clonotype was found a few times. The chain carries TRBV28 and TRBJ1-3; D is perhaps TRBD1 (5 bases). This CDR3 is built from 13 residues. V lost 5 bases and J lost 6, with 11 bases in between. CDR1 and CDR2 from the germline V gene are MDHEN and SYDVKM. The CDR3 region is CASSPGPANTIYF. In DNA, the CDR3 is TGTGCCAGCAGTCCGGGACCCGCAAACACCATATATTTT.

This clonotype was observed many times. The chain recombines TRBV7-6 with TRBJ2-5; the D is unclear. The ends were cut back, 6 bases at V and 0 bases at J, with 8 bases in the middle. CDR3 length equals 13 residues. CDR1 SGHVS and CDR2 FNYEAQ come from the germline V gene. The CDR3 is CASSTENQETQYF. In DNA, the CDR3 is TGTGCCAGCAGTACCGAGAACCAAGAGACCCAGTACTTC.

The chain is built from TRBV4-3 and TRBJ1-4; TRBD1 agrees at 7 bases. The CDR3 spans 17 residues. In germline, CDR1 is LGHNA, CDR2 YSLEER. Trimming took 1 base from V and 0 from J; bases not matched to a gene: 5. The CDR3 DNA reads TGCGCCAGCAGCCAAGCCAGGGGGGCAGCAACTAATGAAAAACTGTTTTTT. This sequence encodes CASSQARGAATNEKLFF.

This clonotype turned up a few times. The J gene is TRBJ2-5, the V gene TRBV20-1; 10 nucleotides agree with TRBD1. V trimming: 0 bases; J trimming: 11 bases; junction bases outside the gene matches: 12. The CDR3 covers 15 residues. Germline V CDR1 and CDR2: DFQATT, SNEGSKA (reference sequence). CDR3 sequence: CSARDGDRGLGEQYF. In DNA, the CDR3 is TGCAGTGCTAGAGATGGCGACAGGGGGCTAGGGGAGCAGTACTTC.

This clonotype was seen once. V gene TRBV27 combines with J gene TRBJ1-4; D remains unclear. Germline-derived CDR1 and CDR2 are MNHEY and SMNVEV (reference sequence). Trimming removed 4 bases at V and 7 bases at J, with 16 bases between. The CDR3 totals 15 residues. CDR3 DNA sequence: TGTGCCAGCAGTTCCCCTGGAGGCGGCTCTGAAAAACTGTTTTTT. Translating gives CASSSPGGGSEKLFF.

The V call is TRBV24-1, the J call TRBJ2-5, with TRBD2 matching 11 bases. With 4 bases clipped from V and 5 bases from J, the junction kept 5 bases outside the gene matches. Germline V gene data show CDR1 as KGHDR and CDR2 as SFDVKD. The CDR3 totals 15 residues. In DNA, the CDR3 is TGTGCCACCAGTGAGAGACTAGCGGGGCCGGAGACCCAGTACTTC. It yields the protein CATSERLAGPETQYF.

V usage is TRBV2 and J usage is TRBJ2-3; possible D gene TRBD2, 5 bases. V was trimmed by 6 bases and J by 3 bases, leaving 10 bases between them. This CDR3 has 13 residues. Germline CDR1 and CDR2: SNHLY and FYNNEI. CDR3 protein: CASRLESTDTQYF. The CDR3 DNA sequence: TGTGCCAGCAGACTAGAGAGTACAGATACGCAGTATTTT. Based on the CDR3 plus reference TRBV2 and TRBJ2-3, the full variable domain is EPEVTQTPSHQVTQMGQEVILRCVPISNHLYFYWYRQILGQKVEFLVSFYNNEISEKSEIFDDQFSVERPDGSNFTLKIRSTKLEDSAMYFCASRLESTDTQYFGPGTRLTVL.

This clonotype was detected only a few times. The chain links TRBV7-8 to TRBJ2-5; perhaps D is TRBD1 or TRBD2 (6 bases each). The J call is in doubt because the DNA end fits TRBJ2-7 better. Germline V gene lookup returns CDR1 SGHVS and CDR2 FQNEAQ. The length of the CDR3 is 14 residues. The CDR3 loop is CASSLAKGGYEQYF. The CDR3 nucleotides are TGTGCCAGCAGCTTAGCGAAAGGGGGGTACGAGCAGTACTTC.

V is TRBV7-2 and J is TRBJ2-1, with D perhaps TRBD2 (5 bases). Germline CDR1 is SGHTA and CDR2 is FQGNSA. The CDR3 consists of 19 residues. V dropped 2 bases and J dropped 0 bases, with 20 bases sitting between them. The CDR3 nucleotides are TGTGCCAGCAGCTTATCAAGCGGCTGGACCAAGAGCTCCTACAATGAGCAGTTCTTC. Translated: CASSLSSGWTKSSYNEQFF.

J is TRBJ2-1 and V is TRBV4-2; maybe TRBD2 (6 bases). V lost 1 base and J 4 bases, leaving 11 bases between the germline ends. The germline CDR1 and CDR2 sequences are LGHNA and YNFKEQ. The CDR3 consists of 15 residues. The DNA for the CDR3 is TGTGCCAGCAGCCAAGTAGTCGGGGGATACAATGAGCAGTTCTTC. It is translated as CASSQVVGGYNEQFF.

J is TRBJ2-5 and V is TRBV13; unclear D gene. The CDR3 runs to 15 residues. CDR1 and CDR2 (germline): PRHDT, FYEKMQ (reference sequence). Between the trimmed V and J ends, which lost 2 bases and 2 bases, there was a span of 12 bases. The CDR3 nucleotides read TGTGCCAGCAGCTTACGGCGGCCTATACAAGAGACCCAGTACTTC. This sequence encodes CASSLRRPIQETQYF.

This clonotype has only a few counts. This chain joins TRBV2 and TRBJ2-5, with 10 nucleotides matching TRBD2. CDR1 and CDR2 from the germline V gene are SNHLY and FYNNEI. CDR3 length: 16 amino acids. Trimming cost V 6 bases and J 1 base; bases outside gene matches: 8. Here the CDR3 reads CASRGRLAGPQETQYF. The DNA for the CDR3 is TGTGCCAGCAGGGGGCGACTAGCGGGTCCCCAAGAGACCCAGTACTTC. The entire variable domain, with the rest obtained from reference TRBV2 and TRBJ2-5, is as follows: EPEVTQTPSHQVTQMGQEVILRCVPISNHLYFYWYRQILGQKVEFLVSFYNNEISEKSEIFDDQFSVERPDGSNFTLKIRSTKLEDSAMYFCASRGRLAGPQETQYFGPGTRLLVL.

The chain combines TRBV7-2 with TRBJ2-1, with 7 nucleotides matching TRBD2. The CDR3 contains 15 residues. Germline V gene sequence: CDR1 SGHTA, CDR2 FQGNSA. V shed 5 bases, J shed 0 bases, and the junction held 4 bases outside the gene matches. CDR3 sequence: CASSMTSSSYNEQFF. The CDR3 DNA reads TGTGCCAGCAGCATGACTAGCAGCTCCTACAATGAGCAGTTCTTC. The variable domain in full, with the rest retrieved from reference TRBV7-2 and TRBJ2-1, is GAGVSQSPSNKVTEKGKDVELRCDPISGHTALYWYRQSLGQGLEFLIYFQGNSAPDKSGLPSDRFSAERTGGSVSTLTIQRTQQEDSAVYLCASSMTSSSYNEQFFGPGTRLTVL.

CDR3 sequence: CATSDASASYEQYF. For the CDR3, the DNA is TGTGCCACCAGCGACGCTAGCGCATCCTACGAGCAGTACTTC. The V and J genes are TRBV15 and TRBJ2-7; D is perhaps TRBD2 (6 bases). Trimming removed 5 bases at V and 1 base at J, with 12 bases between. The V gene's germline CDR1 is LNHNV and CDR2 YYDKDF (reference sequence). The CDR3 contains 14 residues.

Only a few counts were recorded for this clonotype. The V gene is TRBV4-1, the J gene TRBJ2-7; D tentatively fits TRBD1 or TRBD2 (5 bases each). CDR1 is MGHRA and CDR2 is YSYEKL in the germline V gene. CDR3 size: 13 residues. The CDR3 reads CASGQATGGEQYF. CDR3 coding DNA: TGCGCTTCGGGTCAGGCGACTGGGGGAGAGCAGTACTTC.

The rearrangement links TRBV7-2 to TRBJ2-1; either TRBD1 or TRBD2 may fit D (7 bases each). The J call may be mistaken, given a closer DNA end match to TRBJ2-7. CDR1 and CDR2 from the germline V gene are SGHTA and FQGNSA. CDR3 length equals 14 residues. In DNA form, the CDR3 reads TGTGCCAGCAGCTTAAGAGGGGGCGGGGGCGAGCAGTACTTC. The encoded protein is CASSLRGGGGEQYF.